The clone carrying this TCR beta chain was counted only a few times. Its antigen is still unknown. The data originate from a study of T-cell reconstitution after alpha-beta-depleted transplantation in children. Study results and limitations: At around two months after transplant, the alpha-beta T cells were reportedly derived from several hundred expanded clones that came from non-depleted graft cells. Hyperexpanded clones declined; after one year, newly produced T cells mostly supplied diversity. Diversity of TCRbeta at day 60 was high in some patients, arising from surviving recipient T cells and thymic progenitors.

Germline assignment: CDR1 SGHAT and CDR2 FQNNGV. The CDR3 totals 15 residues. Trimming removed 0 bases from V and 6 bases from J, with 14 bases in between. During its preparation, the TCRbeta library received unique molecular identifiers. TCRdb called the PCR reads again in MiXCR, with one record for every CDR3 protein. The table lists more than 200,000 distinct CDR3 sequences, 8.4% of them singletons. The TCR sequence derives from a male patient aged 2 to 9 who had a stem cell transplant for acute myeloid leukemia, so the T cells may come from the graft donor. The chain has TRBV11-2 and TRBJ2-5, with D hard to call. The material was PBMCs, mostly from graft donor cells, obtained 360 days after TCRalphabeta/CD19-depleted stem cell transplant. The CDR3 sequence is CASSLELGRGKTQYF. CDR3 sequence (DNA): TGTGCCAGCAGCTTAGAACTTGGCAGAGGAAAGACCCAGTACTTC.